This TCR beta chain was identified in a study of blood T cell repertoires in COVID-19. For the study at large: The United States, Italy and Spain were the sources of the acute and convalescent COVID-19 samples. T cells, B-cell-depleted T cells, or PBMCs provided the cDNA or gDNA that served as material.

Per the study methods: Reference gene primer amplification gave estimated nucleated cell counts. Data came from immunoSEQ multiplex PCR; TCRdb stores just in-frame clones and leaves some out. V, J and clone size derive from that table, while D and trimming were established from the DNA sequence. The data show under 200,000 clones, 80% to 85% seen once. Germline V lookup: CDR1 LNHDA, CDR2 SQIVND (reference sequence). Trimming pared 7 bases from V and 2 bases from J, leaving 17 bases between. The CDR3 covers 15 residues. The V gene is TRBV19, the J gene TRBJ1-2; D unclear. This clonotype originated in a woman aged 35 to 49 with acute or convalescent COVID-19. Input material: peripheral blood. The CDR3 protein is CASTQSSGGNYGYTF. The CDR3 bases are TGTGCCAGTACTCAATCTAGCGGAGGGAACTATGGCTACACCTTC.